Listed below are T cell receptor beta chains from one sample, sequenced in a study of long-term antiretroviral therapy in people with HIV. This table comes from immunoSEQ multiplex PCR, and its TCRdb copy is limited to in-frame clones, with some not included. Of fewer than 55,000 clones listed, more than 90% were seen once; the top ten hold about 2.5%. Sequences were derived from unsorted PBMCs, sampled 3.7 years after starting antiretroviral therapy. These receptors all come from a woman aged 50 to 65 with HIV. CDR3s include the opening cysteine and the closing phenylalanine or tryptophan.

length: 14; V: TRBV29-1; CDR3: CSARDRVETGEQYF
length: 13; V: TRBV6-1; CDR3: CASSNTGARGYTF
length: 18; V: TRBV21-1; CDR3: CASSKVVNGQGIGNTIYF
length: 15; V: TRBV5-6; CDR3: CASNFRDRGYYEQYF
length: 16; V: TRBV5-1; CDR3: CASSLAVAGSGNTIYF
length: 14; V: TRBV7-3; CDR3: CASSPGSGNYGYTF
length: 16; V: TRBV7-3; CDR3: CASSSGGLADYNEQFF
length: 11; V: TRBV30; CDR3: CAWSLIYGYTF
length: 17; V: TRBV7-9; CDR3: CASSLPIITGGEETQYF
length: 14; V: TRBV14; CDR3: CASSQDRGLYGYTF
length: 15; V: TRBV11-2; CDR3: CASRGGRDSYNEQFF
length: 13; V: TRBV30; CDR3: CAWSGGQTYEQYF
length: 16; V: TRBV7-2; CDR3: CASSLERQGVTQPQHF
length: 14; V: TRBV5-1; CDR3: CASSLAPGTDTQYF
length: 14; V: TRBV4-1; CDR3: CASSQVGGQETQYF
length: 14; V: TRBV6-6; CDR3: CASSYGQGSYEQYF
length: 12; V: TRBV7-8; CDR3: CAISQKGYGYTF
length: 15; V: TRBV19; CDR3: CASRLAGGSNQPQHF
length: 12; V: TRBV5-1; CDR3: CASSSQRGEAFF
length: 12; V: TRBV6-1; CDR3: CAGKKDTDTQYF
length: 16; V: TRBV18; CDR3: CASSPRGADSGNTIYF
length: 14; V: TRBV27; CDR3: CASSLRRGGGEQYF
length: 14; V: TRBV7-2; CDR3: CASSLGQGSRPQHF
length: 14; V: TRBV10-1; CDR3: CANNRDGNTDTQYF
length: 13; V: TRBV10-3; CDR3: CAIKTGPNSPLHF
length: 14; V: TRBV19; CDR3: CASSMGANNEKLFF
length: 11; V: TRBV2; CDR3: CASSESEKLFF
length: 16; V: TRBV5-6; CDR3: CASSLLGIKEDNEQFF
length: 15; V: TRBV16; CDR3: CASSQSQTGVSGYTF
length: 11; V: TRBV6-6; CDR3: CASSLGDTQYF
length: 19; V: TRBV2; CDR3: CASRERAGFGTKNTGELFF
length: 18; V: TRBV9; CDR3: CASSRESGGAYITDTQYF
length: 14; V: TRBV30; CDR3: CAWKRQGGNTEAFF
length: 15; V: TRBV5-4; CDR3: CASSLGGEGHNEQFF
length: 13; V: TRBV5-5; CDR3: CASSLGYATEAFF
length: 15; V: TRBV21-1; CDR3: CASSKQSGGAGELFF
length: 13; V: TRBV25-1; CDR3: CASRGGPTYEQYF
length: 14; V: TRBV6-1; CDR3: CASSLQGSGTEAFF
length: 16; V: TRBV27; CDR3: CASSLRPLGAKNIQYF
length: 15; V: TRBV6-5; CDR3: CASSYPKQGAYEQYF
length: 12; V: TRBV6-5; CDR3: CASSYDGYGYTF
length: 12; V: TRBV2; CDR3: CASTRDSDTQYF
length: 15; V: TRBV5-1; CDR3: CASSPVGQGAGELFF
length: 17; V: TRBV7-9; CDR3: CASSLGPRGPVAGELFF
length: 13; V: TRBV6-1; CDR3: CASSVGWNQPQHF
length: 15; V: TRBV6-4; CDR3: CASSDGQGHTGELFF
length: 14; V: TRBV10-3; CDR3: CAIGTGGSADTQYF
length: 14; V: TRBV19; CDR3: CASSTSTRTVGYTF
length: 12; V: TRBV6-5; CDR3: CASSPGGLAAFF
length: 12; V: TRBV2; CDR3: CASRGTVNEAFF
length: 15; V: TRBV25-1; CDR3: CASSEYKGDGAEQYF
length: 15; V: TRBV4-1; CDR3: CASSQVDSANYGYTF